A selection of T cell receptor beta chains follows, all from one sample in a study of identical twins' blood T cells. From the 5' RACE reads, TCRdb called clonotypes with MiXCR, one entry per CDR3 protein. This sample has roughly 340,000 distinct CDR3 sequences; about 28% occur once, and the top ten carry 6.1%. Sequencing input: PBMCs. The receptors shown here come from a woman aged 18 to 55 in good health. Both conserved end residues are part of each CDR3. D genes are given only for firm matches. Size is omitted from some rows. Given values are once, few, many or a class for expanded clones.

clone_size: few; j_call: TRBJ2-3; v_call: TRBV29-1; d_call: .; cdr3_nt: TGCAGCGTTGGACCCCAAAACTTCGCAGATACGCAGTATTTT; cdr3_aa: CSVGPQNFADTQYF
clone_size: many; j_call: TRBJ1-1; v_call: TRBV29-1; d_call: .; cdr3_nt: TGCAGCGTTTCTCCGGGGATGAACACTGAAGCTTTCTTT; cdr3_aa: CSVSPGMNTEAFF
clone_size: .; j_call: TRBJ1-6; v_call: TRBV20-1; d_call: .; cdr3_nt: TGCAGTGCTGGTCTTAATTCACCCCTCCACTTT; cdr3_aa: CSAGLNSPLHF
clone_size: few; j_call: TRBJ2-5; v_call: TRBV29-1; d_call: .; cdr3_nt: TGCAGCTCTATTACGGCGTGGGGTGAGACCCAGTACTTC; cdr3_aa: CSSITAWGETQYF
clone_size: .; j_call: TRBJ2-1; v_call: TRBV10-3; d_call: .; cdr3_nt: TGTGCCGTCAGTGAGGCTAGCAGGACCAATGAGCAGTTCTTC; cdr3_aa: CAVSEASRTNEQFF
clone_size: .; j_call: TRBJ2-1; v_call: TRBV12-3/TRBV12-4; d_call: .; cdr3_nt: TGTGCCAGCAGCCTGCGGGGTTATGAGCAGTTCTTC; cdr3_aa: CASSLRGYEQFF
clone_size: once; j_call: TRBJ1-1; v_call: TRBV7-2; d_call: .; cdr3_nt: TGTGCCAGCAGCTTGTACGAATTCACTGAAGCTTTCTTT; cdr3_aa: CASSLYEFTEAFF
clone_size: once; j_call: TRBJ2-2; v_call: TRBV20-1; d_call: TRBD2; cdr3_nt: TGCAGTGCAACCCGGGGGGCGAACACCGGGGAGCTGTTTTTT; cdr3_aa: CSATRGANTGELFF
clone_size: .; j_call: TRBJ2-3; v_call: TRBV7-6; d_call: .; cdr3_nt: TGTGCCAGCAGCTTATTAGACACCCACACCCCAGATACGCAGTATTTT; cdr3_aa: CASSLLDTHTPDTQYF
clone_size: many; j_call: TRBJ1-1; v_call: TRBV28; d_call: .; cdr3_nt: TGTGCCAGCAGCTACTCCAGGGGAAGGAACACTGAAGCTTTCTTT; cdr3_aa: CASSYSRGRNTEAFF
clone_size: .; j_call: TRBJ1-4; v_call: TRBV2; d_call: .; cdr3_nt: TGTGCCAGCAGTCTTGACACGCACCCTGAAAAACTGTTTTTT; cdr3_aa: CASSLDTHPEKLFF
clone_size: .; j_call: TRBJ2-1; v_call: TRBV27; d_call: TRBD1; cdr3_nt: TGTGCCAGCAGTTTATCGATGTGGGACAGGGGTTACAATGAGCAGTTCTTC; cdr3_aa: CASSLSMWDRGYNEQFF
clone_size: few; j_call: TRBJ1-4; v_call: TRBV2; d_call: .; cdr3_nt: TGTGCCAGCACCCCTAGGGGGGAACTGTTTTTT; cdr3_aa: CASTPRGELFF
clone_size: many; j_call: TRBJ1-1; v_call: TRBV12-3/TRBV12-4; d_call: .; cdr3_nt: TGTGCCAGCAGTTTTACCGGGGCCCGTAGAGCTTTCTTT; cdr3_aa: CASSFTGARRAFF
clone_size: few; j_call: TRBJ2-1; v_call: TRBV20-1; d_call: .; cdr3_nt: TGCAGTGCTAGCCCTACTGGTGAGCAGTTCTTC; cdr3_aa: CSASPTGEQFF
clone_size: many; j_call: TRBJ1-2; v_call: TRBV11-2; d_call: .; cdr3_nt: TGTGCCAGCAGCTTCGGGGAACGGTATGGCTACACCTTC; cdr3_aa: CASSFGERYGYTF
clone_size: many; j_call: TRBJ2-1; v_call: TRBV3-1; d_call: .; cdr3_nt: TGTGCCAGCAGCCAAAACCCGGGCATCGATGAGCAGTTCTTC; cdr3_aa: CASSQNPGIDEQFF